Listed here is a single T cell receptor beta chain. The data were taken from a study of patients and donors after allogeneic stem cell transplantation. The CDR3 contains 15 residues. The V end was cut by 4 bases, the J end by 8 bases, with 21 bases between. Germline V gene data show CDR1 as SGDLS and CDR2 as YYNGEE. TCRdb called the RT-PCR reads again in MiXCR, with one record for every CDR3 protein. The sample records more than 850,000 distinct CDR3 sequences, more than 15% being singletons. The chain combines TRBV9 with TRBJ1-2; D is ambiguous. The material sequenced was blood, either unsorted or a sorted T cell fraction (not recorded which). The TCR originated in a human donor who was either an allogeneic HSCT recipient or a stem cell or donor lymphocyte infusion donor (not recorded which). It is not recorded whose cells these are; they may come from a transplant donor. The CDR3 protein is CASSTSATRQGGYTF. CDR3 coding DNA: TGTGCCAGCAGCACCTCCGCTACTCGCCAAGGGGGCTACACCTTC.